This T cell receptor (beta chain) emerged from a study of long-term antiretroviral therapy in people with HIV. Study-wide findings and caveats: Among HIV repertoires, CDR3 length ranges were narrower than those of controls.

The authors ran the immunoSEQ assay, v3.0, at survey level. Generated by immunoSEQ multiplex PCR, the TCRdb table keeps only in-frame clones and is missing some. The table includes about 31,000 clones, 70% to 90% detected once. CDR1 and CDR2 from the germline V gene are MNHEY and SMNVEV (reference sequence). V lost 6 bases, J lost 4 bases, and 13 bases lay in between. This CDR3 region has 14 residues. This clone was counted a single time. The antigen remains unidentified. This receptor was obtained from a man aged 18-30 years with HIV. The material was unsorted PBMCs, obtained 0.8 years before starting antiretroviral therapy. This chain links TRBV27 with TRBJ2-1, with D maybe TRBD2 (6 bases). CDR3 nucleotides: TGTGCCAGCAGCGACGGCGGGATATACAATGAGCAGTTCTTC. This codes for CASSDGGIYNEQFF.